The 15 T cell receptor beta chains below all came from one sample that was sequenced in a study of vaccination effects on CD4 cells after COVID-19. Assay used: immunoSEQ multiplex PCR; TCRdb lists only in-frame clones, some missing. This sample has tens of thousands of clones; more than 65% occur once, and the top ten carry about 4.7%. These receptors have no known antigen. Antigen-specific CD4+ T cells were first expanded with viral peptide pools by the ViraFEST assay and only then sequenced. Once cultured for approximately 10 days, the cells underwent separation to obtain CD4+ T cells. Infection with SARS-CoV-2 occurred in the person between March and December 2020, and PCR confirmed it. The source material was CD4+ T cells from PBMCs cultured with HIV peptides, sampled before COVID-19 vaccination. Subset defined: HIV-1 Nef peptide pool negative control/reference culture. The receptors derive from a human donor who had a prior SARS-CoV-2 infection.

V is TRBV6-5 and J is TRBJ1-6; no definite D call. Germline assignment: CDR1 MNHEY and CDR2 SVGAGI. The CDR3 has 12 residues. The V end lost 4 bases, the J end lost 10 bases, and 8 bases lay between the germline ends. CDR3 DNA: TGTGCCAGCAGTTTGAAGAGCTCACCCCTCCACTTT. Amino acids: CASSLKSSPLHF.

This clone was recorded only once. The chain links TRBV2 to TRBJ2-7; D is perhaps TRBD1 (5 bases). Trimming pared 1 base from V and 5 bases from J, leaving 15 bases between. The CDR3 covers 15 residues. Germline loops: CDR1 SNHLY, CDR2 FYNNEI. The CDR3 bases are TGTGCCAGCAGTGAAGTAAAGGGGTTTAAGAACGAGCAGTACTTC. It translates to CASSEVKGFKNEQYF.

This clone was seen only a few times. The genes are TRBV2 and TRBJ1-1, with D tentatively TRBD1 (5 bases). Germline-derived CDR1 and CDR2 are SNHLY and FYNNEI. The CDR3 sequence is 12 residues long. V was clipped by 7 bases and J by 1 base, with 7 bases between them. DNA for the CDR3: TGTGCCAGCAATACAGGGAACACTGAAGCTTTCTTT. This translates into CASNTGNTEAFF.

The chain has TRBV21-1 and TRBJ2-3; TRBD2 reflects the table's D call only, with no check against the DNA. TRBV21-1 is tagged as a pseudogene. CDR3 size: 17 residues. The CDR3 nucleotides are TGTGCCAGCGAAGTCAAGGGAGCGGGAGTTAGCACAGATACGCAGTATTTT. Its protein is CASEVKGAGVSTDTQYF.

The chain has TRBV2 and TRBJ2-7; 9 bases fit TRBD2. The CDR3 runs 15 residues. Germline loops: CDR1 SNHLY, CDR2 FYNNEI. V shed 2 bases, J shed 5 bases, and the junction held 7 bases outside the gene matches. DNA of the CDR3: TGTGCCAGCAGTGAAATGGGACTAGCTATCCACGAGCAGTACTTC. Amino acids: CASSEMGLAIHEQYF.

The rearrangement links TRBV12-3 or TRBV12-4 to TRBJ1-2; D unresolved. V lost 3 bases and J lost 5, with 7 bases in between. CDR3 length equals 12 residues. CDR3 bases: TGTGCCAGCAGTTTTTGGGGATATGGCTACACCTTC. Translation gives CASSFWGYGYTF.

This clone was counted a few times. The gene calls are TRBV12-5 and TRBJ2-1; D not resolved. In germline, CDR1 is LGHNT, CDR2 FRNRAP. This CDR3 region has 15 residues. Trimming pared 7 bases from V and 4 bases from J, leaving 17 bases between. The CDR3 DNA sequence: TGTGCTAGTGTTGCATGGAACCTCGATTACAATGAGCAGTTCTTC. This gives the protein CASVAWNLDYNEQFF.

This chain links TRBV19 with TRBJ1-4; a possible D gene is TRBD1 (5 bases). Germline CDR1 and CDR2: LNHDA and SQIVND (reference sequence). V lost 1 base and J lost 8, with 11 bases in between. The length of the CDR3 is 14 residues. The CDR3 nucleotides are TGTGCCAGTAGTATAGTGGGGGACCCGGAAAAACTGTTTTTT. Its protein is CASSIVGDPEKLFF.

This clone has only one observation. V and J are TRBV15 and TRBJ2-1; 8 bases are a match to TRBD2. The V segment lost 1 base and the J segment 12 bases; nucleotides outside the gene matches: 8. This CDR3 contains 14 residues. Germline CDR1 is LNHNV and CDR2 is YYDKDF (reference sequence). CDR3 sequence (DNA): TGTGCCACCAGCAGAGCCTTGGAGCGGGGGCGGCAGTTCTTC. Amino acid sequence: CATSRALERGRQFF.

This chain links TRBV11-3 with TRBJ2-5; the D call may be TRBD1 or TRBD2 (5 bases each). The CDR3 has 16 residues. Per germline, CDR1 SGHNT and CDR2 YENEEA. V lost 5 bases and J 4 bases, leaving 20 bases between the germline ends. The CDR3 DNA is TGTGCCAGCAGCGGGGCCGCTGCGAGGGCCACAGAGACCCAGTACTTC. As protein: CASSGAAARATETQYF.

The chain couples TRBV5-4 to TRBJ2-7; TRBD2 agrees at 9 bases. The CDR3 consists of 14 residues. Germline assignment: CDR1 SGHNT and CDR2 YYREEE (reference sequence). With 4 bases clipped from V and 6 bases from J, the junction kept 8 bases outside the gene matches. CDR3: CASSLDSGSSEQYF. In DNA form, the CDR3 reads TGTGCCAGCAGCCTAGATAGCGGGAGCTCCGAGCAGTACTTC.

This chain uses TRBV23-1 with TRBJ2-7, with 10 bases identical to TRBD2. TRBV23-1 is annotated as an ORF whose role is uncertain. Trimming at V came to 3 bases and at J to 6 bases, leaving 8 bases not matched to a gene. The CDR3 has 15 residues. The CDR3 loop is CASSQETGTSVEQYF. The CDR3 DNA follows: TGCGCCAGCAGTCAGGAGACCGGGACTAGCGTCGAGCAGTACTTC.

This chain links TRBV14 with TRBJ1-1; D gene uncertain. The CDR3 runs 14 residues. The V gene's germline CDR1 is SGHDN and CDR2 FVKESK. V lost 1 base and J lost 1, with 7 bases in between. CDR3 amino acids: CASSQVLRNTEAFF. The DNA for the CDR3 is TGTGCCAGCAGCCAAGTGTTGAGGAACACTGAAGCTTTCTTT. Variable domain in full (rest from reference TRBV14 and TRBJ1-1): EAGVTQFPSHSVIEKGQTVTLRCDPISGHDNLYWYRRVMGKEIKFLLHFVKESKQDESGMPNNRFLAERTGGTYSTLKVQPAELEDSGVYFCASSQVLRNTEAFFGQGTRLTVV.

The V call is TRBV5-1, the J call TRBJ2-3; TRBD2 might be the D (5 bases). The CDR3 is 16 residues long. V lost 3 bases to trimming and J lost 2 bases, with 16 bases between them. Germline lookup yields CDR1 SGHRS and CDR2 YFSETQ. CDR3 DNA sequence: TGCGCCAGCAGCTCCGGGGAGTGGTCGGCCACAGATACGCAGTATTTT. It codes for CASSSGEWSATDTQYF.

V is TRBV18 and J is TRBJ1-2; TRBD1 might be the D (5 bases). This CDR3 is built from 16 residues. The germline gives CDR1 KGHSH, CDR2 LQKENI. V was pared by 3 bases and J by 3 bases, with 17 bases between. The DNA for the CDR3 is TGTGCCAGCTCACCGTCTGTGGCAGGGAGAGACTATGGCTACACCTTC. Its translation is CASSPSVAGRDYGYTF.